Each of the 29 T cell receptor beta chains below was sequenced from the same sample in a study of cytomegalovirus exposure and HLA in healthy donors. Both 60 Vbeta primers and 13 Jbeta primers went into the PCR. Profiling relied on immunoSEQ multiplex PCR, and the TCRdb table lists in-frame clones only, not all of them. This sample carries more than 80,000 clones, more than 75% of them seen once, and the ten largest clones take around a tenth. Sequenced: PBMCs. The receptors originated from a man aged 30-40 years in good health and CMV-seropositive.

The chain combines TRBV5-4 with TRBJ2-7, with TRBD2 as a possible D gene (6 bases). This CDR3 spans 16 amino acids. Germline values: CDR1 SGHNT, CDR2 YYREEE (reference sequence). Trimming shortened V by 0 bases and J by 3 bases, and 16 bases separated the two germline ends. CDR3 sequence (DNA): TGTGCCAGCAGCTTGGTTCCTCTGCGGGATAACTACGAGCAGTACTTC. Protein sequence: CASSLVPLRDNYEQYF.

CDR3 sequence reads: CASSLLDRGNSVNTEAFF. CDR3 nucleotide sequence: TGTGCCAGTAGTCTGTTGGACAGGGGGAACTCGGTGAACACTGAAGCTTTCTTT. The chain couples TRBV19 to TRBJ1-1; 10 bases are a match to TRBD1. Germline V gives CDR1 LNHDA, CDR2 SQIVND (reference sequence). This CDR3 is built from 18 residues. V trimming: 5 bases; J trimming: 0 bases; junction bases outside the gene matches: 12.

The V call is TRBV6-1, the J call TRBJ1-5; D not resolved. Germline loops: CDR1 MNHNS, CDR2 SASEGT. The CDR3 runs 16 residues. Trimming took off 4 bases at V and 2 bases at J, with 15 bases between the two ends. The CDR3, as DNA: TGTGCCAGCAGTGCTGACACAACCATGGGCAATCAGCCCCAGCATTTT. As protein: CASSADTTMGNQPQHF.

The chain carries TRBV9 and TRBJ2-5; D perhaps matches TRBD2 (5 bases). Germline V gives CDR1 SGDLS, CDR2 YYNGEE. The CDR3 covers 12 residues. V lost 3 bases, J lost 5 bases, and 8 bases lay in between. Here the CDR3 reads CASSGELETQYF. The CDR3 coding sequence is TGTGCCAGCAGCGGGGAGCTGGAGACCCAGTACTTC.

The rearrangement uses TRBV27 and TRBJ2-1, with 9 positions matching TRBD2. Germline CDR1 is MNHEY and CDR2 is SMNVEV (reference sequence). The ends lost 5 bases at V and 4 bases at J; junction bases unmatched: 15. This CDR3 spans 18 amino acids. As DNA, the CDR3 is TGTGCCAGCAGTGCCACCCACCGTGGGACTAGCACTTACAATGAGCAGTTCTTC. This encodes CASSATHRGTSTYNEQFF.

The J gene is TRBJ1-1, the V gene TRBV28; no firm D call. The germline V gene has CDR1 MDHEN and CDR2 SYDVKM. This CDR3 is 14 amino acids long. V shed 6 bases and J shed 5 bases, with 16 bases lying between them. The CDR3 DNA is TGTGCCAGCAGCCCCCGGACTATATGGACTGAAGCTTTCTTT. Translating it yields CASSPRTIWTEAFF.

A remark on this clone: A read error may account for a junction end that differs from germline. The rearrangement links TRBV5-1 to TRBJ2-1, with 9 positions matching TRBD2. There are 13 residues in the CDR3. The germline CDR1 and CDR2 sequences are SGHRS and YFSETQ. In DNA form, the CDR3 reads TGCGTCAGCGGCGGGGGGGATGGCAATGAGCAGTTCTTC. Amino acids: CVSGGGDGNEQFF.

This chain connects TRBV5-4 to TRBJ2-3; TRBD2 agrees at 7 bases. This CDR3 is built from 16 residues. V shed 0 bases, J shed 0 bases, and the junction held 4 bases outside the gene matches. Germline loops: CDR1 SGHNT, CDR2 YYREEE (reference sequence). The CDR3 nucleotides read TGTGCCAGCAGCTTGGGGGGACTACCTAGCACAGATACGCAGTATTTT. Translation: CASSLGGLPSTDTQYF.

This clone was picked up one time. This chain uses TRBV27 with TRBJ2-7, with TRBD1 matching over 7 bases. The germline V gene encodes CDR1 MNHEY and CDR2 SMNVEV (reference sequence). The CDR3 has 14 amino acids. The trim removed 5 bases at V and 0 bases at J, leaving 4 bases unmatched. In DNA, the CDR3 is TGTGCCAGCAGTCCCCGACAGGGCTCCTACGAGCAGTACTTC. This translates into CASSPRQGSYEQYF.

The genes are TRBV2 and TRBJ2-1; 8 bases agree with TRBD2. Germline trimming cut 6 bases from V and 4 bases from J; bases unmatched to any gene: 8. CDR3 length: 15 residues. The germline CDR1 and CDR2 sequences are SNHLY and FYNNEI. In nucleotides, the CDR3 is TGTGCCAGCAGAAGCCCACTAGCGGAGTACAATGAGCAGTTCTTC. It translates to CASRSPLAEYNEQFF.

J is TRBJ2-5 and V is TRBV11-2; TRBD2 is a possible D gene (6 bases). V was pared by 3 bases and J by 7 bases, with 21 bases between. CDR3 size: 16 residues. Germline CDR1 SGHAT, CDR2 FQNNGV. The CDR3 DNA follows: TGTGCCAGCAGCTTTACGGGGCTAAATGGGGGGTCGACCCAGTACTTC. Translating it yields CASSFTGLNGGSTQYF.

For the CDR3, the DNA is TGTGCCAGCAGCTTAGTTGCTAAAGCTAACAATGAGCAGTTCTTC. It encodes CASSLVAKANNEQFF. V and J are TRBV7-9 and TRBJ2-1; D gene unclear. Between the trimmed V and J ends, which lost 1 base and 5 bases, there was a span of 12 bases. The CDR3 is 15 amino acids. Germline CDR1 SEHNR, CDR2 FQNEAQ (reference sequence).

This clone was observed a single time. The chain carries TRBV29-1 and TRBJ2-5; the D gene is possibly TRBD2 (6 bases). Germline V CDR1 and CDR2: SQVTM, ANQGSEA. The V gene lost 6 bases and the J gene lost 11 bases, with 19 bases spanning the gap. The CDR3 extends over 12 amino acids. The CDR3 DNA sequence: TGCAGCGTCCCCGGACTCACGGGAGAGCAGTACTTC. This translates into CSVPGLTGEQYF.

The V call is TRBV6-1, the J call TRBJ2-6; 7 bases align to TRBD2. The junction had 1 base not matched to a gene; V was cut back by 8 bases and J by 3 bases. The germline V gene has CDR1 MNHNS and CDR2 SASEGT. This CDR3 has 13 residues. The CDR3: CASGEGGANVLTF. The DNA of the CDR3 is TGTGCCAGCGGGGAGGGTGGGGCCAACGTCCTGACTTTC.

The CDR3 nucleotides are TGTGCCAGCAGTTTATGGCCAGGGGTAACCTATGGCTACACCTTC. It translates to CASSLWPGVTYGYTF. The chain couples TRBV28 to TRBJ1-2; D may be TRBD1 (6 bases). This CDR3 has 15 residues. The germline V and J ends were trimmed by 0 bases and 4 bases, with 12 bases remaining between them. CDR1 MDHEN and CDR2 SYDVKM come from the germline V gene.

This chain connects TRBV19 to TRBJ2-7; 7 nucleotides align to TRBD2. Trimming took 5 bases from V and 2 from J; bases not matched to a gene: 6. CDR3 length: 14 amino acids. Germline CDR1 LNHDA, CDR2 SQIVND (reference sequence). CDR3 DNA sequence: TGTGCCAGTAGTCCCCGGACTAGAACCTACGAGCAGTACTTC. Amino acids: CASSPRTRTYEQYF. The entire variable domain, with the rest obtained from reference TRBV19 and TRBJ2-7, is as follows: DGGITQSPKYLFRKEGQNVTLSCEQNLNHDAMYWYRQDPGQGLRLIYYSQIVNDFQKGDIAEGYSVSREKKESFPLTVTSAQKNPTAFYLCASSPRTRTYEQYFGPGTRLTVT.

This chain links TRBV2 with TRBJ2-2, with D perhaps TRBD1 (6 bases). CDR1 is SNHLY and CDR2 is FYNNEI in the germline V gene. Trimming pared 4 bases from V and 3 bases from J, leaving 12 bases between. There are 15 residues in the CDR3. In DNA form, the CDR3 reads TGTGCCAGCAGTGGTCAGGGGTTCTACACCGGGGAGCTGTTTTTT. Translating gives CASSGQGFYTGELFF.

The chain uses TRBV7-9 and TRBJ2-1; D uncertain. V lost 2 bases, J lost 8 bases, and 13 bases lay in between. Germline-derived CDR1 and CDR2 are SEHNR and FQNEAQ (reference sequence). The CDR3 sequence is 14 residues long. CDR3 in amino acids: CASSLRSVLDEQFF. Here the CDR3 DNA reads TGTGCCAGCAGCTTAAGATCAGTTCTCGATGAGCAGTTCTTC.

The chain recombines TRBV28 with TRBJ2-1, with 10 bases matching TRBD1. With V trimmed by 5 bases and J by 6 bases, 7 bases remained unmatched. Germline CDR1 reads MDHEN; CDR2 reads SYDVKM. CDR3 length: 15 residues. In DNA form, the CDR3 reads TGTGCCAGCAGTGTCGGGACAGGGGATCTCAATGAGCAGTTCTTC. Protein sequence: CASSVGTGDLNEQFF.

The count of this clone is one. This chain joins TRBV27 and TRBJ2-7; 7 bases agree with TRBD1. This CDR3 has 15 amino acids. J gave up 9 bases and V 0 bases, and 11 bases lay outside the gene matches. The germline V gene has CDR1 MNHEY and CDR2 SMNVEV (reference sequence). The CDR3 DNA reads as TGTGCCAGCAGTTTATCGCTGGCAGGGGGTAAGGGGCAGTACTTC. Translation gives CASSLSLAGGKGQYF.

CDR3 sequence reads: CASRPGLAGGPFLTGKNIQYF. CDR3 bases: TGCGCCAGCAGACCCGGACTAGCGGGAGGCCCATTTCTGACAGGCAAAAACATTCAGTACTTC. The chain carries TRBV5-1 and TRBJ2-4; 14 nucleotides align to TRBD2. The CDR3 contains 21 residues. J gave up 3 bases and V 5 bases, and 19 bases lay outside the gene matches. CDR1 is SGHRS, CDR2 YFSETQ, per germline. Filled out from reference TRBV5-1 and TRBJ2-4, the complete variable domain reads KAGVTQTPRYLIKTRGQQVTLSCSPISGHRSVSWYQQTPGQGLQFLFEYFSETQRNKGNFPGRFSGRQFSNSRSEMNVSTLELGDSALYLCASRPGLAGGPFLTGKNIQYFGAGTRLSVL.

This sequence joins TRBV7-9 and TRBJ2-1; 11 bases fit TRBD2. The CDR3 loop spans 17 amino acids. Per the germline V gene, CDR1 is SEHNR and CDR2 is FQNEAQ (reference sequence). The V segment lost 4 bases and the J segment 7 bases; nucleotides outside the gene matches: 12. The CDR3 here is CASSSPTGLAGGNEQFF. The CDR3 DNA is TGTGCCAGCAGCTCCCCTACAGGGCTAGCGGGAGGTAATGAGCAGTTCTTC. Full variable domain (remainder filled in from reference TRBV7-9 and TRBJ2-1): DTGVSQNPRHKITKRGQNVTFRCDPISEHNRLYWYRQTLGQGPEFLTYFQNEAQLEKSRLLSDRFSAERPKGSFSTLEIQRTEQGDSAMYLCASSSPTGLAGGNEQFFGPGTRLTVL.

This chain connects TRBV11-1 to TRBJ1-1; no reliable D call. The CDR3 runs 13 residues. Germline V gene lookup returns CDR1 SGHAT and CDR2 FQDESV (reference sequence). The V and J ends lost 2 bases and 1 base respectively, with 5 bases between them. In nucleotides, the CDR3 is TGTGCCAGCAGCTTACGAGAGAACACTGAAGCTTTCTTT. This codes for CASSLRENTEAFF.

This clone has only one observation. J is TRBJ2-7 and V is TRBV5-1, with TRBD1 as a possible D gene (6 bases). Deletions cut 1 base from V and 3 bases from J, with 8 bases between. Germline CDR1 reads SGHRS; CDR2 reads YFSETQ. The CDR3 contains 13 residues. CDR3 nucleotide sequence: TGCGCCAGCAGCTTGTTACAGGGCTACGAGCAGTACTTC. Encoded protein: CASSLLQGYEQYF.

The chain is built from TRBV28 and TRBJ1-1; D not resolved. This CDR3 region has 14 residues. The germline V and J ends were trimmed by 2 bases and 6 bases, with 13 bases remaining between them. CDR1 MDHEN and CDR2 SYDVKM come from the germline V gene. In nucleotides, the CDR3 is TGTGCCAGCAGTTTAGGAGAGGTTGACGCTGAAGCTTTCTTT. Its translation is CASSLGEVDAEAFF.

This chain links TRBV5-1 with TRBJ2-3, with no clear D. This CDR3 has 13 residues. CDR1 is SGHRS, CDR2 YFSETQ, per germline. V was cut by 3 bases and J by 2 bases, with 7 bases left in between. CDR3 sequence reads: CASSSGPTDTQYF. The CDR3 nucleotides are TGCGCCAGCAGCTCCGGTCCCACAGATACGCAGTATTTT.

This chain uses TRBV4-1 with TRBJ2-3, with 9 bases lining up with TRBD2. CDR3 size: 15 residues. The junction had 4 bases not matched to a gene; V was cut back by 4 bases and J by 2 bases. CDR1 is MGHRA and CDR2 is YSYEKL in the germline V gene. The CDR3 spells CASSLIAGDTDTQYF. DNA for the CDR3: TGCGCCAGCAGCCTAATAGCGGGAGACACAGATACGCAGTATTTT.

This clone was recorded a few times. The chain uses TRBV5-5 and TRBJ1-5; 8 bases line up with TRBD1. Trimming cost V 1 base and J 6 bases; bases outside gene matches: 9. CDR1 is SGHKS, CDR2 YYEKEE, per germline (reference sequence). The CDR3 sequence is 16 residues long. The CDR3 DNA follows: TGTGCCAGCAGCTTGAGCCAGGGGGCGCAGAGTCAGCCCCAGCATTTT. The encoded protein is CASSLSQGAQSQPQHF.

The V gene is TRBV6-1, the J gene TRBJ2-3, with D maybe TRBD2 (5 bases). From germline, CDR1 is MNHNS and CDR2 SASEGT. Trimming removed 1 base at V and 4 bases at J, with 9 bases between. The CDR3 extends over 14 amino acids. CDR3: CASSEGGRADTQYF. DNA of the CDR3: TGTGCCAGCAGTGAAGGAGGGAGAGCAGATACGCAGTATTTT.